Given below is one TCR beta chain in context. Original methodology: Estimated nucleated cell counts came from reference gene primer amplification. Data came from immunoSEQ multiplex PCR; TCRdb stores just in-frame clones and leaves some out. The D gene and trimming were derived from the DNA, and the V and J assignments and clone size from that table. The sample records 180,000 or so clones, 76% being singletons. The record originates from a study of blood T cell repertoires in COVID-19. Study at large: Donors in the United States, Italy and Spain gave samples during acute or convalescent COVID-19. Nucleic acid was either cDNA or gDNA, and it came from T cells, B-cell-depleted T cells, or PBMCs.

The CDR3 is 14 amino acids. Germline CDR1 reads SGHTA; CDR2 reads FQGTGA. The V and J ends lost 4 bases and 5 bases respectively, with 11 bases between them. The chain uses TRBV7-3 and TRBJ2-2; weak D call: TRBD1 (6 bases). The receptor's source is a woman in her forties or fifties with active or convalescent COVID-19. Sequenced: peripheral blood. DNA of the CDR3: TGTGCCAGCAGCTCCAGGGGCCAAACCGGGGAGCTGTTTTTT. It is translated as CASSSRGQTGELFF.